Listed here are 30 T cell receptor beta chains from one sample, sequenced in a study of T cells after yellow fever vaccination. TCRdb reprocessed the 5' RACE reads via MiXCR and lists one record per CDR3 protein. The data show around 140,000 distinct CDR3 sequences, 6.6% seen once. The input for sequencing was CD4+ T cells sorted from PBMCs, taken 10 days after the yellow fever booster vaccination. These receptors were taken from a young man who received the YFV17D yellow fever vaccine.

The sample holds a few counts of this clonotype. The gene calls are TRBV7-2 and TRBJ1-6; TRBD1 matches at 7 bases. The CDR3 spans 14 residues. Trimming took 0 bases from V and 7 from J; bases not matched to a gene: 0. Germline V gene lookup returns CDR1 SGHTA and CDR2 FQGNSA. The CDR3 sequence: CASSLAGGNSPLHF. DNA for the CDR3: TGTGCCAGCAGCTTAGCAGGGGGCAATTCACCCCTCCACTTT.

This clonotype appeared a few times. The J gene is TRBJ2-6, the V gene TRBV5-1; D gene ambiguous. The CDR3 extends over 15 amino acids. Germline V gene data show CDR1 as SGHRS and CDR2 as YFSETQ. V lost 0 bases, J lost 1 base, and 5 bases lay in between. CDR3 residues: CASSLVESGANVLTF. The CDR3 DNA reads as TGCGCCAGCAGCTTGGTTGAATCTGGGGCCAACGTCCTGACTTTC.

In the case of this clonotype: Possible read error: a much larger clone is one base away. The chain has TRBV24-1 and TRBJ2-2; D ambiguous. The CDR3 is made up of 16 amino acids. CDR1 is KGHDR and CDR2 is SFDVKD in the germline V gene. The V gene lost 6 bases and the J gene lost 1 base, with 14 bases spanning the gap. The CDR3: CATSTTTRENTGELFF. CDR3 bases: TGTGCCACCAGTACTACGACAAGGGAGAACACCGGGGAGCTGTTTTTT.

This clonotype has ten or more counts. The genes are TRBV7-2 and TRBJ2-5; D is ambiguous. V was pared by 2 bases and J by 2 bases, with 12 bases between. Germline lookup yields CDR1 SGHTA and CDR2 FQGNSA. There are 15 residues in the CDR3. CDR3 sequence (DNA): TGTGCCAGCAGCTTATTACCTACCCCACAAGAGACCCAGTACTTC. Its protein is CASSLLPTPQETQYF. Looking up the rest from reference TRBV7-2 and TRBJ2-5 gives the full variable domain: GAGVSQSPSNKVTEKGKDVELRCDPISGHTALYWYRQSLGQGLEFLIYFQGNSAPDKSGLPSDRFSAERTGGSVSTLTIQRTQQEDSAVYLCASSLLPTPQETQYFGPGTRLLVL.

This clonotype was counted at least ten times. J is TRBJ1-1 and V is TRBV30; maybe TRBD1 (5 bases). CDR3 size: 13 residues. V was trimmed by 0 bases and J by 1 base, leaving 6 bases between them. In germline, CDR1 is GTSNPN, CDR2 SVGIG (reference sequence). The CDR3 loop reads CAWSVRGNTEAFF. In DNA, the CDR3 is TGTGCCTGGAGTGTAAGGGGGAACACTGAAGCTTTCTTT.

CDR3 sequence: CASSQDSNTGELFF. The CDR3 region has the DNA TGCGCCAGCAGCCAAGATTCGAACACCGGGGAGCTGTTTTTT. The V gene is TRBV4-3, the J gene TRBJ2-2, with unresolved D. This CDR3 is 14 amino acids long. Germline V gene data show CDR1 as LGHNA and CDR2 as YSLEER. Deletions cut 0 bases from V and 0 bases from J, with 2 bases between.

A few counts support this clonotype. The DNA for the CDR3 is TGCGCCAGCAGCCAAGTCCTTCGTGGGCCCCAGCATTTT. Encoded protein: CASSQVLRGPQHF. This chain connects TRBV4-3 to TRBJ1-5; no clear D gene. Between the trimmed V and J ends, which lost 1 base and 9 bases, there was a span of 10 bases. Looked up from germline, CDR1 is LGHNA and CDR2 is YSLEER. This CDR3 is built from 13 residues.

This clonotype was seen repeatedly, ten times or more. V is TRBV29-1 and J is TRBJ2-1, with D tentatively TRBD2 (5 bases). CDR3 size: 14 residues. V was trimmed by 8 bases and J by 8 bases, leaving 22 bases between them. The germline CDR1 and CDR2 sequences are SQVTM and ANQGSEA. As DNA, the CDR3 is TGCAGCTTTGGCGGTATCGGACTTATCCATGAGCAGTTCTTC. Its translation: CSFGGIGLIHEQFF.

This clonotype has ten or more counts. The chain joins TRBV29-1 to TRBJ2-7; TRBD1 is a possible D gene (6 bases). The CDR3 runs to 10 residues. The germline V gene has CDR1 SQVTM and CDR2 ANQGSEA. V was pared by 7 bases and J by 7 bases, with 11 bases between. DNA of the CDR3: TGCAGCGCAGGGGTAGAGGAGCAGTACTTC. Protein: CSAGVEEQYF.

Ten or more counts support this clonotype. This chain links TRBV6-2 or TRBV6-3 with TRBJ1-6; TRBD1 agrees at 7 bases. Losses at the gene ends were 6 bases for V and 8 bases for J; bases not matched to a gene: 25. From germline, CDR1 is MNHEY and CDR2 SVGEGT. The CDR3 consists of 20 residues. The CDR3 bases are TGTGCCAGCAGCCGGACCGCAGGGGGGCCTATATGGGGTTATGATTCACCCCTCCACTTT. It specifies CASSRTAGGPIWGYDSPLHF.

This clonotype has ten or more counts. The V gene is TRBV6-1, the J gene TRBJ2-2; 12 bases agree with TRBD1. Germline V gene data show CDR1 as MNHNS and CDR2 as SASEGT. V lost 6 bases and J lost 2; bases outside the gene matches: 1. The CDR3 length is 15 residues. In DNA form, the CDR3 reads TGTGCCAGCAGGGGGACAGGGGGCAACACCGGGGAGCTGTTTTTT. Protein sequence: CASRGTGGNTGELFF.

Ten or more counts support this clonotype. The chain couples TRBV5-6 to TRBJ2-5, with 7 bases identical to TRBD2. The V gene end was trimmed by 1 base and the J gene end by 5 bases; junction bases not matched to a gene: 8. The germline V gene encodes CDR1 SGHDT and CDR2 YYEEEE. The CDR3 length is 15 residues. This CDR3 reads CASSLSGTTVETQYF. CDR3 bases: TGTGCCAGCAGCTTGTCCGGGACTACTGTGGAGACCCAGTACTTC.

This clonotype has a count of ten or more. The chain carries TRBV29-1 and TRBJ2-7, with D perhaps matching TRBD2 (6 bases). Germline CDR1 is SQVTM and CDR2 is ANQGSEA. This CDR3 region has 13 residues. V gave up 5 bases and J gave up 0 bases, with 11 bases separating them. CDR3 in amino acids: CSVSGAPSYEQYF. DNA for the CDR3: TGCAGCGTTTCGGGAGCCCCCTCCTACGAGCAGTACTTC.

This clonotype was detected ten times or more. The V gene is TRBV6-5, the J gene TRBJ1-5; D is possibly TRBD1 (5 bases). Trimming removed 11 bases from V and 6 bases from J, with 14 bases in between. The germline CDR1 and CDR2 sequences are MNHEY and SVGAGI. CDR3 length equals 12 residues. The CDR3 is CAAWGRRQPQHF. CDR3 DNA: TGTGCCGCTTGGGGGAGACGTCAGCCCCAGCATTTT.

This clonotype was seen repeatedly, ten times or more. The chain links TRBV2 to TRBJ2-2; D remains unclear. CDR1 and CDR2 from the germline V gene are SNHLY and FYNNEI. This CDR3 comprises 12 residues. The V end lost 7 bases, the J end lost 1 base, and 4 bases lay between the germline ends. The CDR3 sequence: CASTRNTGELFF. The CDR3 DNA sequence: TGTGCCAGCACGAGGAACACCGGGGAGCTGTTTTTT.

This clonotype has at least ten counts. CDR3 sequence (DNA): TGTGCCAGCAGCTTACCTCCAGGGGAAATTCACACCTTC. Translating gives CASSLPPGEIHTF. The rearrangement uses TRBV7-2 and TRBJ1-2; D is perhaps TRBD1 (6 bases). Germline V gene data show CDR1 as SGHTA and CDR2 as FQGNSA. The CDR3 runs 13 residues. Trimming shortened V by 2 bases and J by 12 bases, and 16 bases separated the two germline ends.

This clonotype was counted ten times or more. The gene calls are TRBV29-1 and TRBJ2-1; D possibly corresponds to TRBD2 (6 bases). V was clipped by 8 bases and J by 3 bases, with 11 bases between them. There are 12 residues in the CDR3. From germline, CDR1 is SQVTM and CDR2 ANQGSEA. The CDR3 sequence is CSPVSGYNEQFF. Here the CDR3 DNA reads TGCAGCCCGGTTAGCGGCTACAATGAGCAGTTCTTC.

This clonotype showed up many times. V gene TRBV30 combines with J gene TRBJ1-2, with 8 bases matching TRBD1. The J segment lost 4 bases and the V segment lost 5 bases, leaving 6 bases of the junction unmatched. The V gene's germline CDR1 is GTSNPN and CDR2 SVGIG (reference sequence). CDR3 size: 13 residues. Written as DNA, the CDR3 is TGTGCCTGGTCAGGGGGCGCAGGCTATGGCTACACCTTC. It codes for CAWSGGAGYGYTF.

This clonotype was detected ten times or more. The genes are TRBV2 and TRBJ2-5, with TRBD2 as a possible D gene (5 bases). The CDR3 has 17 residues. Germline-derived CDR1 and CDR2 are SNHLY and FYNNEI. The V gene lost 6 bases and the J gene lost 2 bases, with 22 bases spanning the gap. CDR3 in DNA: TGTGCCAGCAGCGATACCTCCAGAGGGTTGGGTCAAGAGACCCAGTACTTC. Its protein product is CASSDTSRGLGQETQYF.

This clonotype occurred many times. Here the CDR3 DNA reads TGCAGTGCTAGCGGGGACCGTGGCTATGGCTACACCTTC. This encodes CSASGDRGYGYTF. The V gene is TRBV20-1, the J gene TRBJ1-2; maybe TRBD1 (5 bases). There are 13 residues in the CDR3. The V end lost 3 bases, the J end lost 4 bases, and 12 bases lay between the germline ends. CDR1 is DFQATT, CDR2 SNEGSKA, per germline (reference sequence).

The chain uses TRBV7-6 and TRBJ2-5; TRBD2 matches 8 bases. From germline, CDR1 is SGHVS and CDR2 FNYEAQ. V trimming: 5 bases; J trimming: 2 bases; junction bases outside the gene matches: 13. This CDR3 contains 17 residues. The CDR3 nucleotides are TGTGCCAGCAGCGACCAGATGAGCGGGAGAGGTCAAGAGACCCAGTACTTC. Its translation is CASSDQMSGRGQETQYF.

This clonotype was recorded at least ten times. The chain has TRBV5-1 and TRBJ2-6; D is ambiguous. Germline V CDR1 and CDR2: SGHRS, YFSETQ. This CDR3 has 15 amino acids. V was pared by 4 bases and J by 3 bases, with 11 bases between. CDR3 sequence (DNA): TGCGCCAGCAGCCCTAACTTCGGTGGGGCCAACGTCCTGACTTTC. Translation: CASSPNFGGANVLTF. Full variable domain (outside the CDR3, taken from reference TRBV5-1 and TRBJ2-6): KAGVTQTPRYLIKTRGQQVTLSCSPISGHRSVSWYQQTPGQGLQFLFEYFSETQRNKGNFPGRFSGRQFSNSRSEMNVSTLELGDSALYLCASSPNFGGANVLTFGAGSRLTVL.

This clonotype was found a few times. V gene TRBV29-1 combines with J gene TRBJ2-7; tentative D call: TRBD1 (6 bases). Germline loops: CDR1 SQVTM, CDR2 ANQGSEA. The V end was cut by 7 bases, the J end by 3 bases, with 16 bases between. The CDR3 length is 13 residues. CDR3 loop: CSATPGQGYEQYF. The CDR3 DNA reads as TGCAGCGCCACGCCGGGACAAGGCTACGAGCAGTACTTC.

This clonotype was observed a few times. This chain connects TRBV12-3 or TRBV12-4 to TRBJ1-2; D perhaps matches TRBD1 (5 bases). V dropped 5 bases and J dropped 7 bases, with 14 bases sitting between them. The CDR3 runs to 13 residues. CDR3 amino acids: CASSVTDQGGYTF. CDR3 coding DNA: TGTGCCAGCAGTGTGACAGATCAGGGTGGCTACACCTTC.

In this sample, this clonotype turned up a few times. The CDR3 sequence is CASRKAGAEQFF. The DNA for the CDR3 is TGTGCCAGCAGGAAAGCGGGAGCGGAGCAGTTCTTC. The chain is built from TRBV28 and TRBJ2-1; 8 nucleotides line up with TRBD2. CDR3 length: 12 residues. The germline V gene encodes CDR1 MDHEN and CDR2 SYDVKM. Trimming at V came to 6 bases and at J to 10 bases, leaving 5 bases not matched to a gene.

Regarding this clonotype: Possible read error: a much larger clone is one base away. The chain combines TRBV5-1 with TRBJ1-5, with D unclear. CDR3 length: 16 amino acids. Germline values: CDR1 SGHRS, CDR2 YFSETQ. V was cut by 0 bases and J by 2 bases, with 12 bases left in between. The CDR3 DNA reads TGCGCCAGCAGCTTGGGGAGCAGCGGTGGCAATCAGCCCCAGCATTTT. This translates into CASSLGSSGGNQPQHF.

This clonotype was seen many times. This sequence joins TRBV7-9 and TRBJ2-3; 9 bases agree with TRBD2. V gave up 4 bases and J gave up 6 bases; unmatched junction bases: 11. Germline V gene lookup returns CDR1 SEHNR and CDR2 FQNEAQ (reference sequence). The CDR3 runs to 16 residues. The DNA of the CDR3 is TGTGCCAGCAGCTCATCGCCACTAGCGGGCTCTGATACGCAGTATTTT. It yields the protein CASSSSPLAGSDTQYF.

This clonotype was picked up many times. DNA of the CDR3: TGCGCCAGCAGCTTGTCTGGGGTGCAGGAGACCCAGTACTTC. This sequence encodes CASSLSGVQETQYF. The chain employs TRBV5-1 and TRBJ2-5; D gene uncertain. The germline V gene encodes CDR1 SGHRS and CDR2 YFSETQ. The CDR3 is made up of 14 amino acids. V was trimmed by 1 base and J by 5 bases, leaving 12 bases between them.

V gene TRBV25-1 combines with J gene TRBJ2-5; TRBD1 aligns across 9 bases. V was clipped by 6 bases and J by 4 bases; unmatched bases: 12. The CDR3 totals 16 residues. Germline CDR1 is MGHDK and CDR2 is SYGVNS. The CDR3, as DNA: TGTGCCAGCAGCGCGGACAGGGGAGTCGTGGCAGAGACCCAGTACTTC. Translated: CASSADRGVVAETQYF.

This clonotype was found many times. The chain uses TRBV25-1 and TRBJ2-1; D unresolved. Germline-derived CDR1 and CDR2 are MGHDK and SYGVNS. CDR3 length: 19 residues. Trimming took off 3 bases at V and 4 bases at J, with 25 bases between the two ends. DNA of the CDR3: TGTGCCAGCAGTGATTATAACCCAAGCCCTACTGGCGAATACAATGAGCAGTTCTTC. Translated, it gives CASSDYNPSPTGEYNEQFF. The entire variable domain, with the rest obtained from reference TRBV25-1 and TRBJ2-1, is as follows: EADIYQTPRYLVIGTGKKITLECSQTMGHDKMYWYQQDPGMELHLIHYSYGVNSTEKGDLSSESTVSRIRTEHFPLTLESARPSHTSQYLCASSDYNPSPTGEYNEQFFGPGTRLTVL.